This entry lists 2 T cell receptor beta chains sequenced from one sample in a study of blood T cell repertoires in COVID-19. Libraries were prepared by immunoSEQ multiplex PCR; TCRdb keeps only in-frame clonotypes and omits some of them. The sample shows some 190,000 clones, under 90% of them seen only once. Sequencing was performed on peripheral blood. These receptors came from an elderly woman with COVID-19, enrolled during active disease.

The chain joins TRBV29-1 to TRBJ1-2; 10 nucleotides line up with TRBD1. Germline V gene lookup returns CDR1 SQVTM and CDR2 ANQGSEA. Trimming cost V 3 bases and J 12 bases; bases outside gene matches: 16. This CDR3 comprises 15 residues. DNA for the CDR3: TGCAGCGTTGATTCCGGGACAGGGGCCCTCGGAGGGGACACCTTC. This gives the protein CSVDSGTGALGGDTF.

The rearrangement uses TRBV29-1 and TRBJ2-1; 10 bases match TRBD2. There are 14 residues in the CDR3. The V segment lost 6 bases and the J segment 10 bases; nucleotides outside the gene matches: 12. Germline values: CDR1 SQVTM, CDR2 ANQGSEA. The CDR3 protein is CSVLTTGTSEEQFF. In DNA, the CDR3 is TGCAGCGTCCTAACCACCGGGACTAGCGAGGAGCAGTTCTTC.